A single sample gave rise to the 26 T cell receptor beta chains below, sequenced in a study of T cell repertoires in cytomegalovirus infection. TCRdb reprocessed the reads via MiXCR and lists one record per CDR3 protein. In the table there are roughly 150,000 distinct CDR3 sequences, approximately 30% of which are singletons. Which antigens these TCRs recognize remains unknown. The material sequenced was CD8+ T cells from cultured PBMCs, taken from culture after CMV antigen stimulation. These receptors were taken from a human donor in good health (CMV status not recorded). Some clones in this sample may be carry-over from other donors' samples.

The sample holds many counts of this clonotype. The chain joins TRBV23-1 to TRBJ2-2; 7 bases agree with TRBD1. TRBV23-1 is marked as an open reading frame, function uncertain. This CDR3 has 21 residues. V dropped 2 bases and J dropped 0; count of bases not matched to a gene: 18. CDR3 protein: CASSQRSTRGPLFPNTGELFF. In nucleotides, the CDR3 is TGCGCCAGCAGTCAACGATCTACAAGGGGGCCTCTTTTCCCGAACACCGGGGAGCTGTTTTTT.

Ten or more counts support this clonotype. CDR3 bases: TGTGCCAGCAGCTTAGCTAGTGTCCTAGGTGAAGAGACCCAGTACTTC. Translated: CASSLASVLGEETQYF. The V gene is TRBV7-8, the J gene TRBJ2-5; the D is unclear. V was cut by 0 bases and J by 3 bases, with 14 bases left in between. The CDR3 has 16 residues. Germline V gene data show CDR1 as SGHVS and CDR2 as FQNEAQ.

CDR3 amino acids: CASSLETGLPDTQYF. The CDR3, as DNA: TGTGCCAGCAGCTTGGAGACAGGGCTTCCAGATACGCAGTATTTT. The chain links TRBV5-4 to TRBJ2-3; TRBD1 aligns across 7 bases. The V and J ends lost 0 bases and 4 bases, in that order; junction bases with no gene match: 5. Germline CDR1 is SGHNT and CDR2 is YYREEE (reference sequence). The CDR3 has 15 amino acids. Filled out from reference TRBV5-4 and TRBJ2-3, the complete variable domain reads ETGVTQSPTHLIKTRGQQVTLRCSSQSGHNTVSWYQQALGQGPQFIFQYYREEENGRGNFPPRFSGLQFPNYSSELNVNALELDDSALYLCASSLETGLPDTQYFGPGTRLTVL.

J is TRBJ1-2 and V is TRBV27, with 7 bases lining up with TRBD1. This CDR3 spans 16 amino acids. Germline lookup yields CDR1 MNHEY and CDR2 SMNVEV (reference sequence). Trimming took 8 bases from V and 2 from J; bases not matched to a gene: 14. The CDR3, as DNA: TGTGCCAGCCCGACAGGGAACCTTCTCCTCAACTATGGCTACACCTTC. Protein sequence: CASPTGNLLLNYGYTF.

Only a few counts were recorded for this clonotype. The chain carries TRBV4-1 and TRBJ2-1, with 11 bases fitting TRBD2. Germline V lookup: CDR1 MGHRA, CDR2 YSYEKL. The CDR3 has 16 amino acids. J lost 5 bases, V lost 4 bases, and 7 bases had no gene match. The CDR3 DNA reads TGCGCCAGCAGCCCGCGGATGGGACTAGCGGACAATGAGCAGTTCTTC. It specifies CASSPRMGLADNEQFF.

The chain combines TRBV2 with TRBJ1-1, with 7 bases matching TRBD1. The CDR3 has 15 residues. J gave up 3 bases and V 7 bases, and 11 bases lay outside the gene matches. Germline CDR1 and CDR2: SNHLY and FYNNEI. CDR3 in DNA: TGTGCCAGCATCGACAGGGTGGAGGAGGACACTGAAGCTTTCTTT. This encodes CASIDRVEEDTEAFF.

This clonotype was found a few times. In DNA form, the CDR3 reads TGTGCCAGCAGTGGGACTAACCTCTTGGAGCAGTACTTC. Translating gives CASSGTNLLEQYF. This chain links TRBV27 with TRBJ2-7, with TRBD2 matching over 7 bases. The ends lost 5 bases at V and 7 bases at J; junction bases unmatched: 8. This CDR3 has 13 amino acids. CDR1 is MNHEY, CDR2 SMNVEV, per germline (reference sequence).

The V and J genes are TRBV29-1 and TRBJ2-5, with D possibly being TRBD1 (6 bases). Per the germline V gene, CDR1 is SQVTM and CDR2 is ANQGSEA. The germline V and J ends were trimmed by 6 bases and 2 bases, with 25 bases remaining between them. CDR3 size: 17 residues. The CDR3: CSVPPSGESEWQETQYF. The CDR3 region has the DNA TGCAGCGTCCCCCCCTCAGGGGAATCTGAGTGGCAAGAGACCCAGTACTTC. The variable domain in full, completed from reference TRBV29-1 and TRBJ2-5, reads SAVISQKPSRDICQRGTSLTIQCQVDSQVTMMFWYRQQPGQSLTLIATANQGSEATYESGFVIDKFPISRPNLTFSTLTVSNMSPEDSSIYLCSVPPSGESEWQETQYFGPGTRLLVL.

This clonotype has only a few counts. The V call is TRBV14, the J call TRBJ2-1, with 7 bases that match TRBD1. The J segment lost 8 bases and the V segment lost 5 bases, leaving 3 bases of the junction unmatched. The CDR3 is 12 amino acids. CDR1 and CDR2 (germline): SGHDN, FVKESK. This CDR3 reads CASSWTGHEQFF. The CDR3 DNA reads as TGTGCCAGCAGCTGGACAGGTCATGAGCAGTTCTTC.

This clonotype has just a few counts. V and J are TRBV25-1 and TRBJ1-2; D not resolved. This CDR3 is 14 amino acids long. Trimming left V 1 base short and J 0 bases short, with 6 bases between. The germline V gene has CDR1 MGHDK and CDR2 SYGVNS. The CDR3 region has the DNA TGTGCCAGCAGTGAATCGGCAGCTAACTATGGCTACACCTTC. Translation: CASSESAANYGYTF.

J is TRBJ2-1 and V is TRBV27, with D perhaps TRBD1 (5 bases). Germline values: CDR1 MNHEY, CDR2 SMNVEV (reference sequence). V dropped 6 bases and J dropped 7 bases, with 19 bases sitting between them. CDR3 length equals 15 residues. In DNA form, the CDR3 reads TGTGCCAGCAGGATTCTGGGGCCCGAACGTAATGAGCAGTTCTTC. As protein: CASRILGPERNEQFF.

The gene calls are TRBV27 and TRBJ2-7; D is perhaps TRBD2 (6 bases). The CDR3 covers 15 residues. Germline V gene lookup returns CDR1 MNHEY and CDR2 SMNVEV (reference sequence). The germline V and J ends were trimmed by 3 bases and 2 bases, with 14 bases remaining between them. The CDR3, as DNA: TGTGCCAGCAGTTTGGGGGGAGTAAGGACCTACGAGCAGTACTTC. This encodes CASSLGGVRTYEQYF.

The chain has TRBV27 and TRBJ1-2; tentatively, D is TRBD1 (5 bases). Germline assignment: CDR1 MNHEY and CDR2 SMNVEV (reference sequence). V dropped 3 bases and J dropped 4 bases, with 9 bases sitting between them. CDR3 size: 13 residues. The CDR3 bases are TGTGCCAGCAGTTTTCAAGGGGTCTATGGCTACACCTTC. Translation gives CASSFQGVYGYTF.

This sequence joins TRBV7-8 and TRBJ2-1; TRBD2 agrees at 10 bases. After removal of 7 bases from V and 6 bases from J, the junction contained 6 bases not matched to a gene. The CDR3 runs to 14 residues. The germline V gene has CDR1 SGHVS and CDR2 FQNEAQ. The CDR3 here is CASKERGGGNEQFF. The CDR3 DNA reads TGTGCCAGCAAGGAGCGGGGGGGTGGCAATGAGCAGTTCTTC.

The chain employs TRBV7-6 and TRBJ1-1, with D possibly TRBD1 on 6 matching bases. The V gene lost 3 bases and the J gene lost 4 bases, with 9 bases spanning the gap. The CDR3 is 13 residues long. The germline V gene has CDR1 SGHVS and CDR2 FNYEAQ. CDR3 protein: CASSLGAPTEAFF. The CDR3 DNA follows: TGTGCCAGCAGCTTGGGGGCCCCCACTGAAGCTTTCTTT.

This clonotype was counted only a few times. This chain connects TRBV7-8 to TRBJ2-1; possible D gene TRBD1, 6 bases. With 5 bases removed from V and 0 bases from J, the gap between germline ends came to 11 bases. The CDR3 is 15 amino acids. Germline values: CDR1 SGHVS, CDR2 FQNEAQ. The CDR3 region is CASSQGLSSYNEQFF. CDR3 sequence (DNA): TGTGCCAGCAGCCAGGGGTTGAGCTCCTACAATGAGCAGTTCTTC.

V is TRBV7-6 and J is TRBJ2-5; 7 bases map to TRBD2. Germline V CDR1 and CDR2: SGHVS, FNYEAQ. V shed 0 bases, J shed 5 bases, and the junction held 6 bases outside the gene matches. The length of the CDR3 is 15 residues. The CDR3 nucleotides read TGTGCCAGCAGCTTAGCTTTCGGGGGGTATGAGACCCAGTACTTC. Amino acids: CASSLAFGGYETQYF.

Turning to this clonotype: The junction does not match germline at one end; this may be a read error. The gene calls are TRBV7-6 and TRBJ2-7, with 7 bases matching TRBD1. Germline V gene sequence: CDR1 SGHVS, CDR2 FNYEAQ. CDR3 length equals 11 residues. Written as DNA, the CDR3 is TGTGCCAGCAGTACTACAGGGGAGCGGTACTTC. Its protein is CASSTTGERYF.

The chain links TRBV9 to TRBJ2-3; TRBD1 aligns across 12 bases. Trimming took 3 bases from V and 5 from J; bases not matched to a gene: 7. The CDR3 runs to 16 residues. The germline gives CDR1 SGDLS, CDR2 YYNGEE. CDR3 sequence reads: CASSGPGQGALDTQYF. For the CDR3, the DNA is TGTGCCAGCAGCGGTCCGGGACAGGGGGCATTAGATACGCAGTATTTT.

Only one count was recorded for this clonotype. The chain joins TRBV7-2 to TRBJ2-5; no clear D gene. Germline CDR1 is SGHTA and CDR2 is FQGNSA. The CDR3 loop spans 15 amino acids. Trimming shortened V by 4 bases and J by 5 bases, and 17 bases separated the two germline ends. For the CDR3, the DNA is TGTGCCAGCAGCTCCCGAAGTGACTTCCGGGAGACCCAGTACTTC. Amino acids: CASSSRSDFRETQYF.

V is TRBV6-5 and J is TRBJ2-3; D might be TRBD2 (5 bases). This CDR3 contains 16 residues. Germline CDR1 MNHEY, CDR2 SVGAGI. V was pared by 0 bases and J by 2 bases, with 12 bases between. As DNA, the CDR3 is TGTGCCAGCAGTTACTCCTGGACTGCACTCACAGATACGCAGTATTTT. Encoded protein: CASSYSWTALTDTQYF.

At least ten counts were recorded for this clonotype. This chain connects TRBV7-6 to TRBJ1-4, with D unclear. The CDR3 runs 14 residues. Trimming shortened V by 3 bases and J by 5 bases, and 10 bases separated the two germline ends. Germline V gene data show CDR1 as SGHVS and CDR2 as FNYEAQ. The CDR3 nucleotides read TGTGCCAGCAGCTTCGTTGGCAGCAATGAAAAACTGTTTTTT. Its translation is CASSFVGSNEKLFF. Based on the CDR3 plus reference TRBV7-6 and TRBJ1-4, the full variable domain is GAGVSQSPRYKVTKRGQDVALRCDPISGHVSLYWYRQALGQGPEFLTYFNYEAQQDKSGLPNDRFSAERPEGSISTLTIQRTEQRDSAMYRCASSFVGSNEKLFFGSGTQLSVL.

This chain joins TRBV7-3 and TRBJ1-2; D ambiguous. Trimming pared 1 base from V and 6 bases from J, leaving 27 bases between. The CDR3 extends over 19 amino acids. Germline loops: CDR1 SGHTA, CDR2 FQGTGA. The CDR3 reads CASSLRPRFAEGRSDGYTF. DNA of the CDR3: TGTGCCAGCAGCTTAAGACCCCGGTTTGCGGAGGGCAGATCAGATGGCTACACCTTC.

The CDR3 DNA sequence: TGTGCCAGCAGTTCCGGCTCCTCTAATCAGCCCCAGCATTTT. Encoded protein: CASSSGSSNQPQHF. J is TRBJ1-5 and V is TRBV27; D gene uncertain. In germline, CDR1 is MNHEY, CDR2 SMNVEV (reference sequence). The CDR3 consists of 14 residues. Deletions cut 4 bases from V and 4 bases from J, with 11 bases between.

The chain links TRBV7-2 to TRBJ2-1; 10 bases fit TRBD1. V lost 3 bases to trimming and J lost 3 bases; unmatched junction nucleotides: 2. The CDR3 covers 15 residues. Germline values: CDR1 SGHTA, CDR2 FQGNSA. The CDR3 DNA reads TGTGCCAGCAGCTTGACAGGGGGCGACTACAATGAGCAGTTCTTC. Its translation is CASSLTGGDYNEQFF.

This clonotype was seen more than once but under ten times. This chain connects TRBV12-3 or TRBV12-4 to TRBJ1-2, with D possibly being TRBD1 (6 bases). V gave up 6 bases and J gave up 4 bases, with 18 bases separating them. CDR3 length: 15 residues. This chain's CDR3 is CASSISGGGAYGYTF. The CDR3 coding sequence is TGTGCCAGCAGCATATCCGGGGGGGGGGCCTATGGCTACACCTTC.